This T cell receptor beta chain was documented in a study of long-term antiretroviral therapy in people with HIV. It was version v3.0 of the immunoSEQ assay that was run at survey level. The assay was immunoSEQ multiplex PCR, and TCRdb's table has in-frame clones only and misses some. The data show about 26,000 clones, with around 87% seen just once and 4% to 6% held by the top ten. J was trimmed by 6 bases and V by 3 bases; bases with no gene match: 9. Germline V gene sequence: CDR1 GTSNPN, CDR2 SVGIG (reference sequence). The CDR3 sequence is 15 residues long. The genes are TRBV30 and TRBJ2-1; 9 nucleotides align to TRBD2. The sequencing here drew on unsorted PBMCs, taken roughly 2.6 years after starting antiretroviral therapy. The source is a man in his forties with HIV. The CDR3 loop reads CAWSPPRGLANEQFF. CDR3 nucleotides: TGTGCCTGGAGCCCGCCCCGGGGACTAGCCAATGAGCAGTTCTTC.